The 17 T cell receptor beta chains below were found in one sample sequenced in a study of blood T cells in healthy people across ages. Together with a sample-barcoded 5' primer, a J-beta primer mix was included in a second PCR lasting roughly 6 to 12 cycles. TCRdb redid the calling of the 5' RACE reads with MiXCR, one entry per CDR3 protein. The sample shows around 1.5 million distinct CDR3 sequences, roughly 32% of them seen only once. Sequencing was done on a sample of blood. These TCRs come from a woman aged 25 to 39 in good health.

This clonotype was seen many times. This rearrangement joins TRBV7-2 to TRBJ2-7; D possibly corresponds to TRBD1 (6 bases). With 8 bases removed from V and 6 bases from J, the gap between germline ends came to 26 bases. Germline values: CDR1 SGHTA, CDR2 FQGNSA. The CDR3 totals 16 residues. The CDR3 loop reads CASRPTGERIFGEQYF. CDR3 sequence (DNA): TGTGCCAGCCGACCGACAGGCGAGAGAATTTTTGGCGAGCAGTACTTC.

The chain has TRBV9 and TRBJ2-3; no firm D call. V was trimmed by 4 bases and J by 2 bases, leaving 17 bases between them. Germline lookup yields CDR1 SGDLS and CDR2 YYNGEE. This CDR3 comprises 16 residues. CDR3 in amino acids: CASSPVARPPTDTQYF. CDR3 in DNA: TGTGCCAGCAGCCCCGTAGCTCGACCTCCCACAGATACGCAGTATTTT.

This clonotype occurred a few times. This chain links TRBV20-1 with TRBJ2-7; no clear D gene. Germline V CDR1 and CDR2: DFQATT, SNEGSKA (reference sequence). This CDR3 has 14 residues. Between the trimmed V and J ends, which lost 2 bases and 2 bases, there was a span of 13 bases. For the CDR3, the DNA is TGCAGTGCTAGACCCCTAAGGCGACCCTACGAGCAGTACTTC. This codes for CSARPLRRPYEQYF.

The chain joins TRBV20-1 to TRBJ1-5; unclear D gene. Per germline, CDR1 DFQATT and CDR2 SNEGSKA (reference sequence). The CDR3 has 13 residues. V shed 0 bases and J shed 6 bases, with 9 bases lying between them. CDR3 protein: CSARDGWSQPQHF. Written as DNA, the CDR3 is TGCAGTGCTAGAGATGGATGGTCTCAGCCCCAGCATTTT.

The chain has TRBV2 and TRBJ2-1; D is ambiguous. Deletions cut 2 bases from V and 4 bases from J, with 12 bases between. Germline CDR1 and CDR2: SNHLY and FYNNEI. There are 15 residues in the CDR3. The CDR3, as DNA: TGTGCCAGCAGTGAACTCAGCTTAGAGTACAATGAGCAGTTCTTC. This codes for CASSELSLEYNEQFF.

V and J are TRBV7-2 and TRBJ1-2; 7 positions agree with TRBD1. Germline V gene sequence: CDR1 SGHTA, CDR2 FQGNSA. The CDR3 extends over 14 amino acids. V shed 4 bases, J shed 8 bases, and the junction held 10 bases outside the gene matches. Here the CDR3 reads CASSSEPQGGGYTF. The CDR3 nucleotides are TGTGCCAGCAGCTCCGAGCCCCAGGGGGGGGGCTACACCTTC.

The chain couples TRBV5-1 to TRBJ2-2; 12 bases agree with TRBD1. The CDR3 has 19 amino acids. Germline-derived CDR1 and CDR2 are SGHRS and YFSETQ. Trimming removed 4 bases from V and 1 base from J; junction bases left unmatched: 11. As DNA, the CDR3 is TGCGCCAGCAGCCCTGGAGAGGGGACAGGGGGCAAGAACACCGGGGAGCTGTTTTTT. Translating gives CASSPGEGTGGKNTGELFF.

On this clonotype itself: A read error may produce the germline difference seen at one junction end. The rearrangement links TRBV29-1 to TRBJ2-7, with 8 bases that match TRBD2. With the DNA end fitting TRBJ2-5 better, the J assignment may be wrong. Germline V gene data show CDR1 as SQVTM and CDR2 as ANQGSEA. There are 16 residues in the CDR3. The CDR3 coding sequence is TGCAGCGTTGATGGTTTCGATAGCGGGAACCAAAAGACCCAGTACTTC. Translated: CSVDGFDSGNQKTQYF.

This clonotype has more than one count but fewer than ten. The J gene is TRBJ2-7, the V gene TRBV3-1, with 8 bases fitting TRBD2. Germline V gives CDR1 LGHDT, CDR2 YNNKEL (reference sequence). The CDR3 covers 13 residues. V was pared by 3 bases and J by 4 bases, with 2 bases of the junction left unmatched. The CDR3 spells CASSHGLAYEQYF. The CDR3 DNA is TGTGCCAGCAGCCATGGACTAGCTTACGAGCAGTACTTC.

The chain links TRBV3-1 to TRBJ2-1; D is unclear. This CDR3 is 13 amino acids long. In germline, CDR1 is LGHDT, CDR2 YNNKEL (reference sequence). The V end was cut by 1 base, the J end by 7 bases, with 8 bases between. The CDR3 loop is CASSQGSRNEQFF. DNA of the CDR3: TGTGCCAGCAGCCAAGGATCTAGGAATGAGCAGTTCTTC.

This chain joins TRBV9 and TRBJ2-1; D gene uncertain. Trimming removed 0 bases from V and 7 bases from J, with 8 bases in between. The CDR3 is made up of 13 amino acids. Germline V CDR1 and CDR2: SGDLS, YYNGEE. CDR3 loop: CASSVGRNNEQFF. Written as DNA, the CDR3 is TGTGCCAGCAGCGTAGGACGTAATAATGAGCAGTTCTTC.

The chain combines TRBV2 with TRBJ2-7; D is ambiguous. V lost 8 bases and J lost 3, with 14 bases in between. This CDR3 region has 13 residues. CDR1 and CDR2 from the germline V gene are SNHLY and FYNNEI. CDR3 sequence (DNA): TGTGCCAGCCGGGTGATAGCTGGCTACGAGCAGTACTTC. This gives the protein CASRVIAGYEQYF. Full variable domain (remainder filled in from reference TRBV2 and TRBJ2-7): EPEVTQTPSHQVTQMGQEVILRCVPISNHLYFYWYRQILGQKVEFLVSFYNNEISEKSEIFDDQFSVERPDGSNFTLKIRSTKLEDSAMYFCASRVIAGYEQYFGPGTRLTVT.

The chain uses TRBV5-1 and TRBJ2-1, with 9 bases that match TRBD2. In germline, CDR1 is SGHRS, CDR2 YFSETQ. This CDR3 is built from 15 residues. J was trimmed by 6 bases and V by 4 bases; bases with no gene match: 8. CDR3 sequence: CASSPGTSFINEQFF. CDR3 sequence (DNA): TGCGCCAGCAGCCCCGGGACTAGCTTTATCAATGAGCAGTTCTTC.

The chain joins TRBV6-5 to TRBJ1-6, with 10 positions matching TRBD1. Germline assignment: CDR1 MNHEY and CDR2 SVGAGI. Losses at the gene ends were 0 bases for V and 9 bases for J; bases not matched to a gene: 2. The CDR3 sequence is 15 residues long. CDR3 region: CASSYSGTGVSPLHF. For the CDR3, the DNA is TGTGCCAGCAGTTACTCCGGGACAGGGGTTTCACCCCTCCACTTT.

As concerns this clonotype: A read error may account for a junction end that differs from germline. The chain is built from TRBV18 and TRBJ2-1; tentative D call: TRBD2 (5 bases). The CDR3 totals 14 residues. Per germline, CDR1 KGHSH and CDR2 LQKENI. The CDR3 loop reads CASSPLGWPNEQFF. In nucleotides, the CDR3 is TGTGCCAGCTCCCCACTAGGGTGGCCCAATGAGCAGTTCTTC.

The chain uses TRBV12-3 or TRBV12-4 and TRBJ2-1, with D unclear. Trimming removed 1 base from V and 8 bases from J, with 12 bases in between. The CDR3 covers 14 residues. The CDR3 loop is CASSLGRKLYEQFF. CDR3 nucleotides: TGTGCCAGCAGTTTAGGACGAAAACTGTATGAGCAGTTCTTC.

There are a few counts of this clonotype. The chain combines TRBV18 with TRBJ2-5; no definite D call. CDR1 is KGHSH and CDR2 is LQKENI in the germline V gene. Trimming took off 3 bases at V and 5 bases at J, with 10 bases between the two ends. CDR3 size: 13 residues. The CDR3 here is CASSPLNGETQYF. The CDR3 nucleotides read TGTGCCAGCTCACCTTTGAACGGGGAGACCCAGTACTTC.